These 3 T cell receptor beta chains share one sample of origin, sequenced in a study of CD8 T cells in ankylosing spondylitis. MiXCR, applied by TCRdb to the 5' RACE reads, yields one record per CDR3 protein. The table includes about 250,000 distinct CDR3 sequences, 18% detected once. The sequencing input was blood, either unsorted or a sorted T cell fraction (not recorded which). These receptors all stem from a male donor with ankylosing spondylitis or in good health (not recorded which).

The genes are TRBV7-9 and TRBJ2-7, with 9 bases matching TRBD1. V lost 5 bases and J lost 5; bases outside the gene matches: 13. The V gene's germline CDR1 is SEHNR and CDR2 FQNEAQ (reference sequence). This CDR3 spans 16 amino acids. The CDR3 nucleotides read TGTGCCAGCAGCCCCGAACCGGGACAGGGTCCCCACGAGCAGTACTTC. Its translation is CASSPEPGQGPHEQYF.

The rearrangement joins TRBV25-1 to TRBJ1-4; D is ambiguous. From germline, CDR1 is MGHDK and CDR2 SYGVNS. V gave up 0 bases and J gave up 5 bases, with 16 bases separating them. This CDR3 comprises 17 residues. Here the CDR3 DNA reads TGTGCCAGCAGTGAATATCCGATCCGGGCACCCAATGAAAAACTGTTTTTT. Translation: CASSEYPIRAPNEKLFF.

Note on this clonotype: A much larger clone sits a single nucleotide away, making a read error possible. The chain employs TRBV5-6 and TRBJ2-1, with D possibly matching TRBD2 (5 bases). The CDR3 length is 14 residues. Germline lookup yields CDR1 SGHDT and CDR2 YYEEEE. V was cut by 7 bases and J by 5 bases, with 16 bases left in between. The DNA of the CDR3 is TGTGCCAGCGGTACGGCCCTAGCTAACAATGAGCAGTTCTTC. Amino acid sequence: CASGTALANNEQFF.